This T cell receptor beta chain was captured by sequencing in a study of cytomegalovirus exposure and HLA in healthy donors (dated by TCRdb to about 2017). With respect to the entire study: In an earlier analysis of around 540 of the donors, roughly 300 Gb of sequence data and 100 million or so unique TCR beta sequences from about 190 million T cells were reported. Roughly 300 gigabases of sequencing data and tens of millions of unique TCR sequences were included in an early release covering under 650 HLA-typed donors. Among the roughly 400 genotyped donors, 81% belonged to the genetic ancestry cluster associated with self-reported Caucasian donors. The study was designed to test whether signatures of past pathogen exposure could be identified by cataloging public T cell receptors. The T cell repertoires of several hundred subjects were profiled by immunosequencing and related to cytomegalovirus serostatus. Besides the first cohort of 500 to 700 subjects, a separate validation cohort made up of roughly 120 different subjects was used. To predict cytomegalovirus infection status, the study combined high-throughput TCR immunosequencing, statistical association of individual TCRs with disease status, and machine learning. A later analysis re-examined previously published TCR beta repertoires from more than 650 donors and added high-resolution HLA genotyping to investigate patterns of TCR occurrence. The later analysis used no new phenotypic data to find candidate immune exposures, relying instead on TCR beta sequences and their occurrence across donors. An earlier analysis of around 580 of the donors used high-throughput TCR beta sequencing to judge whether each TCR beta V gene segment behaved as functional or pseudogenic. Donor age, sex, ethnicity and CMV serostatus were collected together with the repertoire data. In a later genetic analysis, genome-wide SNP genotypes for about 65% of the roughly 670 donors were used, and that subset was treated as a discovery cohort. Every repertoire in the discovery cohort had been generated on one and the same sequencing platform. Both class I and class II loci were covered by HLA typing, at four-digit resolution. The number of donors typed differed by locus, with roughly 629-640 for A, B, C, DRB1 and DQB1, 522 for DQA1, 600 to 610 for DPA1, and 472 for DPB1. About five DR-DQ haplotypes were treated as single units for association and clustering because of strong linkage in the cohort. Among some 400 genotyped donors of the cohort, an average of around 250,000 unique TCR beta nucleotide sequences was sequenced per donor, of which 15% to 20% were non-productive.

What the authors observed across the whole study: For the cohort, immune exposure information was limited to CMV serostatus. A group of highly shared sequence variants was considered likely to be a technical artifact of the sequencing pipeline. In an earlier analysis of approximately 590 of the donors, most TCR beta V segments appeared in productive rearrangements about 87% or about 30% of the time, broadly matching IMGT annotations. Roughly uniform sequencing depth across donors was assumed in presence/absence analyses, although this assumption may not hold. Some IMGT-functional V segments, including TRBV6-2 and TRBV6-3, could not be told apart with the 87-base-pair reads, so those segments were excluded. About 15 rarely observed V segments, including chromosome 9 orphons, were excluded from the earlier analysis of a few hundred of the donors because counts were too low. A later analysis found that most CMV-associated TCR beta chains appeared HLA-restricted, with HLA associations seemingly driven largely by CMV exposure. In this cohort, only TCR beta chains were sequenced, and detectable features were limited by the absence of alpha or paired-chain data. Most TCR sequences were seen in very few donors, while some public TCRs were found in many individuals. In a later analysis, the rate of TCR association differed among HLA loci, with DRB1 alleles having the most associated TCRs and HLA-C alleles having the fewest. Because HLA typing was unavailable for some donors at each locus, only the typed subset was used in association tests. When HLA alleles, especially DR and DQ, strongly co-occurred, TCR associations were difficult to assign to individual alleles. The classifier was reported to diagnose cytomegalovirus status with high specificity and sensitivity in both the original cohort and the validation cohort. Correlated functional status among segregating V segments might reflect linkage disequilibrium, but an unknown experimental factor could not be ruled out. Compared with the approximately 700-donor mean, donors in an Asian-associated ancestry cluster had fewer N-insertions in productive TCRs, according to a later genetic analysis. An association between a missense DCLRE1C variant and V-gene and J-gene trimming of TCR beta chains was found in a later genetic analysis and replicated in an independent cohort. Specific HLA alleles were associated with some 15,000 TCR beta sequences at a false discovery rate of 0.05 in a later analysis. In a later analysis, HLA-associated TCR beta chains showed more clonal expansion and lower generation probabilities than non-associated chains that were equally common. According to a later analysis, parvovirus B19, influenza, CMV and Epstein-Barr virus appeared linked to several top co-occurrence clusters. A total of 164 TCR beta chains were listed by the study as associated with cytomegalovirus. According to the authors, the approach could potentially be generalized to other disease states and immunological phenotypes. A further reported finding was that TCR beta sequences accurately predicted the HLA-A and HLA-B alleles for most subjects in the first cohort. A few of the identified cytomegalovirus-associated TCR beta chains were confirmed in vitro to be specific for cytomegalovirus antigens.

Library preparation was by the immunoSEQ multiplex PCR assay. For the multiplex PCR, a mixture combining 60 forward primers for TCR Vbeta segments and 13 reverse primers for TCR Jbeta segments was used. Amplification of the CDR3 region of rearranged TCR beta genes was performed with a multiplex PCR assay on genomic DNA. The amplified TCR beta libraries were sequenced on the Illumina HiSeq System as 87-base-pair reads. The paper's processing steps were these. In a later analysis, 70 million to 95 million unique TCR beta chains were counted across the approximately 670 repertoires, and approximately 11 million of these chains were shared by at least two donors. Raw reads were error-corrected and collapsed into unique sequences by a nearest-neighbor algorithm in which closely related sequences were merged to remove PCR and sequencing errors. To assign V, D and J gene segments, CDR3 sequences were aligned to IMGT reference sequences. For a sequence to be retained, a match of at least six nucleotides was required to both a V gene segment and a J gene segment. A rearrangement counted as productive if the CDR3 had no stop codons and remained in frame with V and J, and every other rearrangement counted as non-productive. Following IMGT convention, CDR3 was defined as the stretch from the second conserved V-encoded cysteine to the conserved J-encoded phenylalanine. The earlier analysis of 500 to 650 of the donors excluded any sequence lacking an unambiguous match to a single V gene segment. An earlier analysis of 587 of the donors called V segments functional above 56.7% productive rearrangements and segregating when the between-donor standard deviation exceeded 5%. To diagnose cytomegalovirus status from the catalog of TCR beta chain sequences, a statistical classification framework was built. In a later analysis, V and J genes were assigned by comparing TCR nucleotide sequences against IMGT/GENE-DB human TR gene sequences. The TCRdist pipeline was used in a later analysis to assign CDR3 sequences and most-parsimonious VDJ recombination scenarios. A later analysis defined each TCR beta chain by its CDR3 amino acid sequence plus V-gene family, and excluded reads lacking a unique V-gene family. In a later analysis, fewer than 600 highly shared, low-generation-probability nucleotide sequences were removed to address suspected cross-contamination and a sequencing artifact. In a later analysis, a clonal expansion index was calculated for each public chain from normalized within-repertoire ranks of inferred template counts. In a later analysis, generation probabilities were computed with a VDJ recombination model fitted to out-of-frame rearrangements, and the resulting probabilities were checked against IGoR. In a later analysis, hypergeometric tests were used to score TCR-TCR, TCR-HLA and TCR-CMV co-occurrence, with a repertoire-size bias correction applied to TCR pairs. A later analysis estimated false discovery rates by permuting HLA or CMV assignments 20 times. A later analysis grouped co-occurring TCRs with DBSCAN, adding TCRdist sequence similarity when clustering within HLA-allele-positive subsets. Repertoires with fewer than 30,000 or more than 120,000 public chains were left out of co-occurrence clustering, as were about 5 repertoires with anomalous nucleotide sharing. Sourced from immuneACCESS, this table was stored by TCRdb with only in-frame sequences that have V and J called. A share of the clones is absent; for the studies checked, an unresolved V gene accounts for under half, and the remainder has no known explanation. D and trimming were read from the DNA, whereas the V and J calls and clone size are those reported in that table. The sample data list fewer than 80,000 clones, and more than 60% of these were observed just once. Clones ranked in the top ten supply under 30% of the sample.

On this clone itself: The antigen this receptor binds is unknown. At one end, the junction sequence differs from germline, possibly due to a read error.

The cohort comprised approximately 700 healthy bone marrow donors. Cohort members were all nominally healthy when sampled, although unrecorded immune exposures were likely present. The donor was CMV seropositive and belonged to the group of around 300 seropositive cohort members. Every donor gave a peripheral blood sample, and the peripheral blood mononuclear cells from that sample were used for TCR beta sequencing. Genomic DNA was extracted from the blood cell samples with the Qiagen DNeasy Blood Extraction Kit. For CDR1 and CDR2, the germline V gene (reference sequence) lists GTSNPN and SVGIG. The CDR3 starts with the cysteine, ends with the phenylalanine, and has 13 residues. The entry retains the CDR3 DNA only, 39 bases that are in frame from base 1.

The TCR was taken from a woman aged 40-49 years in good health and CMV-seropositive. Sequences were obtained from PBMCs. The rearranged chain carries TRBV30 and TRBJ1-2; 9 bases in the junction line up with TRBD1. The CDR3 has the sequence CAGREDRGGGYTF. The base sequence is TGTGCCGGGAGGGAGGACAGGGGAGGTGGCTACACCTTC.